The 29 T cell receptor beta chains below were found in one sample sequenced in a study of T-cell reconstitution after alpha-beta-depleted transplantation in children. Library preparation (for TCRbeta) was performed with unique molecular identifiers. MiXCR was run by TCRdb on the PCR reads, yielding one entry per CDR3 protein. The sample lists fewer than 550,000 distinct CDR3 sequences; 8% to 11% were seen once. The material was PBMCs, obtained before TCRalphabeta/CD19-depleted stem cell transplant. The receptors stem from a child aged 2-9 years with inherited bone marrow failure, due to receive a stem cell transplant.

This clonotype was detected a few times. This chain uses TRBV20-1 with TRBJ2-3; D may match TRBD1 or TRBD2 (6 bases each). Germline CDR1 reads DFQATT; CDR2 reads SNEGSKA (reference sequence). V was cut by 4 bases and J by 6 bases, with 14 bases left in between. The CDR3 extends over 13 amino acids. The CDR3, as DNA: TGCAGTGCTAACTTCCTAGGGGGGGATACGCAGTATTTT. It translates to CSANFLGGDTQYF.

This clonotype has a count of ten or more. The J gene is TRBJ2-5, the V gene TRBV14; TRBD2 agrees at 9 bases. There are 13 residues in the CDR3. V lost 6 bases to trimming and J lost 2 bases; unmatched junction nucleotides: 1. Germline-derived CDR1 and CDR2 are SGHDN and FVKESK. The CDR3 region is CASRTSGQETQYF. The CDR3 DNA sequence: TGTGCCAGCAGGACTAGCGGACAAGAGACCCAGTACTTC. Filled out from reference TRBV14 and TRBJ2-5, the complete variable domain reads EAGVTQFPSHSVIEKGQTVTLRCDPISGHDNLYWYRRVMGKEIKFLLHFVKESKQDESGMPNNRFLAERTGGTYSTLKVQPAELEDSGVYFCASRTSGQETQYFGPGTRLLVL.

The sample holds many counts of this clonotype. This chain connects TRBV5-5 to TRBJ2-1, with 7 bases that match TRBD2. From germline, CDR1 is SGHKS and CDR2 YYEKEE (reference sequence). The CDR3 extends over 14 amino acids. The J segment lost 8 bases and the V segment lost 0 bases, leaving 5 bases of the junction unmatched. The CDR3 DNA reads TGTGCCAGCAGCTTGGCTTTGGGAGGGGATGAGCAGTTCTTC. Its translation: CASSLALGGDEQFF.

This clonotype was found many times. At one end, the junction sequence differs from germline, possibly due to a read error. CDR3 sequence reads: CAISDLPGRAAF. In DNA, the CDR3 is TGTGCCATCAGTGATTTGCCTGGCAGGGCGGCCTTC. J is TRBJ2-7 and V is TRBV10-3; possible D gene TRBD1, 5 bases. The CDR3 totals 12 residues. Germline V gives CDR1 ENHRY, CDR2 SYGVKD.

This clonotype was found many times. This chain uses TRBV20-1 with TRBJ2-7; the D is unclear. Germline V gives CDR1 DFQATT, CDR2 SNEGSKA (reference sequence). Trimming pared 0 bases from V and 0 bases from J, leaving 12 bases between. This CDR3 spans 15 amino acids. CDR3 residues: CSARDLRSPSYEQYF. The CDR3 DNA follows: TGCAGTGCTAGAGATTTGAGGAGCCCCTCCTACGAGCAGTACTTC.

This clonotype occurred many times. The gene calls are TRBV27 and TRBJ2-7, with a possible D match to TRBD2 (6 bases). Germline CDR1 and CDR2: MNHEY and SMNVEV (reference sequence). The CDR3 is made up of 14 amino acids. The V gene lost 6 bases and the J gene lost 3 bases, with 15 bases spanning the gap. The CDR3 spells CASSPIGSFYEQYF. The CDR3 DNA follows: TGTGCCAGCAGCCCCATCGGGAGTTTCTACGAGCAGTACTTC.

This clonotype was recorded a few times. The chain is built from TRBV7-2 and TRBJ1-5, with 7 bases matching TRBD1. Per the germline V gene, CDR1 is SGHTA and CDR2 is FQGNSA. CDR3 length: 15 amino acids. The ends lost 5 bases at V and 5 bases at J; junction bases unmatched: 9. The CDR3 DNA reads TGTGCCAGCAGCCTAGGAGGGACAGCGCATCAGCCCCAGCATTTT. Translation: CASSLGGTAHQPQHF.

The rearrangement links TRBV9 to TRBJ2-1, with 10 positions matching TRBD2. The trim removed 4 bases at V and 0 bases at J, leaving 7 bases unmatched. Germline lookup yields CDR1 SGDLS and CDR2 YYNGEE. The CDR3 totals 17 residues. The CDR3 sequence: CASSKVPSGSSYNEQFF. The CDR3 bases are TGTGCCAGCAGCAAGGTTCCTAGCGGGAGCTCCTACAATGAGCAGTTCTTC.

This clonotype turned up a few times. V usage is TRBV23-1 and J usage is TRBJ2-1, with 11 bases fitting TRBD2. TRBV23-1 has ORF status, its function being uncertain. J gave up 5 bases and V 4 bases, and 4 bases lay outside the gene matches. This CDR3 is 15 amino acids long. CDR3 coding DNA: TGCGCCAGCAGTCTCGGTAGCGGGAGGGACAATGAGCAGTTCTTC. Protein: CASSLGSGRDNEQFF.

This clonotype was found many times. The V gene is TRBV4-2, the J gene TRBJ1-5; D is possibly TRBD1 (5 bases). The CDR3 is 15 amino acids. The V and J ends lost 0 bases and 6 bases respectively, with 12 bases between them. Germline V gene data show CDR1 as LGHNA and CDR2 as YNFKEQ. In DNA form, the CDR3 reads TGTGCCAGCAGCCAAGATTTTGCGGGGGTTCAGCCCCAGCATTTT. Translating gives CASSQDFAGVQPQHF.

The sample holds many counts of this clonotype. This chain uses TRBV5-1 with TRBJ2-1; possible D gene TRBD2, 5 bases. V lost 4 bases to trimming and J lost 1 base, with 12 bases between them. The CDR3 totals 15 residues. CDR1 and CDR2 from the germline V gene are SGHRS and YFSETQ. In DNA, the CDR3 is TGCGCCAGCAGCCCGGTCAGCGGTTCCTACAATGAGCAGTTCTTC. Translating gives CASSPVSGSYNEQFF.

At least ten counts were recorded for this clonotype. The chain carries TRBV12-3 or TRBV12-4 and TRBJ2-1; no clear D gene. V was shortened by 6 bases and J by 8 bases, with 11 bases between the two germline ends. The length of the CDR3 is 12 residues. In DNA, the CDR3 is TGTGCCAGCAGCCCCCTTGAGTATGAGCAGTTCTTC. Translation gives CASSPLEYEQFF.

On this clonotype: A much larger clone differs by one base, so this may be a read error. The V and J genes are TRBV28 and TRBJ2-7, with D uncertain. The ends were cut back, 6 bases at V and 0 bases at J, with 18 bases in the middle. The CDR3 is 16 residues long. Germline V lookup: CDR1 MDHEN, CDR2 SYDVKM. This CDR3 is CASRPALESISYEQYF. The CDR3 DNA follows: TGTGCCAGCAGGCCGGCGTTGGAGTCTATCTCCTACGAGCAGTACTTC.

This clonotype was picked up a small number of times. The chain is built from TRBV9 and TRBJ2-1; D is unclear. V was trimmed by 0 bases and J by 10 bases, leaving 5 bases between them. Germline CDR1 reads SGDLS; CDR2 reads YYNGEE. This CDR3 spans 11 amino acids. The CDR3 bases are TGTGCCAGCAGCGTAGGAAGAGAGCAGTTCTTC. This codes for CASSVGREQFF. The variable domain in full, with the rest retrieved from reference TRBV9 and TRBJ2-1, is DSGVTQTPKHLITATGQRVTLRCSPRSGDLSVYWYQQSLDQGLQFLIQYYNGEERAKGNILERFSAQQFPDLHSELNLSSLELGDSALYFCASSVGREQFFGPGTRLTVL.

In this sample, this clonotype turned up many times. This chain connects TRBV10-3 to TRBJ1-1; D not resolved. Germline CDR1 is ENHRY and CDR2 is SYGVKD. This CDR3 has 13 amino acids. V shed 6 bases and J shed 0 bases, with 8 bases lying between them. Here the CDR3 DNA reads TGTGCCATCAGGTACAGTATGAACACTGAAGCTTTCTTT. Amino acid sequence: CAIRYSMNTEAFF.

This clonotype was observed many times. The V gene is TRBV12-3 or TRBV12-4, the J gene TRBJ1-1, with a weak D call TRBD1 (5 bases). Trimming pared 8 bases from V and 5 bases from J, leaving 12 bases between. This CDR3 is 12 amino acids long. The CDR3 protein is CASGPWGTEAFF. CDR3 in DNA: TGTGCCAGCGGCCCGTGGGGGACTGAAGCTTTCTTT.

The rearrangement joins TRBV4-1 to TRBJ2-3; D is ambiguous. Per the germline V gene, CDR1 is MGHRA and CDR2 is YSYEKL. Trimming shortened V by 1 base and J by 7 bases, and 12 bases separated the two germline ends. The CDR3 is 14 amino acids. The CDR3 sequence is CASSQVATDNTQYF. The DNA for the CDR3 is TGCGCCAGCAGCCAAGTTGCGACCGATAATACGCAGTATTTT.

This clonotype was seen at least ten times. The V and J genes are TRBV7-9 and TRBJ1-5, with a weak D call TRBD1 (5 bases). V lost 5 bases and J lost 1, with 9 bases in between. The CDR3 loop spans 14 amino acids. Germline CDR1 SEHNR, CDR2 FQNEAQ (reference sequence). CDR3 protein: CASSQSGSNQPQHF. CDR3 in DNA: TGTGCCAGCAGCCAATCAGGGAGCAATCAGCCCCAGCATTTT.

For this clonotype: The junction shows a germline mismatch at one end, possibly a read error. The V and J genes are TRBV20-1 and TRBJ2-2; 12 positions match TRBD2. This CDR3 has 18 residues. Germline V lookup: CDR1 DFQATT, CDR2 SNEGSKA (reference sequence). The CDR3 coding sequence is TGCTGTGCTAGACAGCCTAGCGGGAGGGGGAGGGACACCGGGGAGCTGTTTTTT. Encoded protein: CCARQPSGRGRDTGELFF.

This clonotype was recorded at least ten times. This sequence joins TRBV6-2 or TRBV6-3 and TRBJ1-6; 8 bases fit TRBD1. This CDR3 region has 20 residues. Losses at the gene ends were 0 bases for V and 2 bases for J; bases not matched to a gene: 12. Germline V gives CDR1 MNHEY, CDR2 SVGEGT. The CDR3 bases are TGTGCCAGCAGTTACTCGATGTCAGGGGGCCGGGGAACCTATAATTCACCCCTCCACTTT. This codes for CASSYSMSGGRGTYNSPLHF.

In this sample, this clonotype turned up many times. The rearrangement uses TRBV28 and TRBJ1-1; D uncertain. Deletions cut 3 bases from V and 3 bases from J, with 11 bases between. CDR1 and CDR2 (germline): MDHEN, SYDVKM. The CDR3 is 14 residues long. The CDR3 here is CASSLSHRDTEAFF. CDR3 DNA sequence: TGTGCCAGCAGTTTGTCCCATCGGGACACTGAAGCTTTCTTT.

There are many counts of this clonotype. Germline is not matched at one junction end, which may reflect a read error. CDR3 in DNA: TGTGCCAGCAGTTACTCTGTGGGTATGGCCTACGATGAGCAGTTCTTC. Protein: CASSYSVGMAYDEQFF. This sequence joins TRBV6-5 and TRBJ2-1; no firm D call. The germline gives CDR1 MNHEY, CDR2 SVGAGI. CDR3 length: 16 residues.

This clonotype was seen ten or more times. The CDR3 DNA sequence: TGTGCCAGCAGTCGGGATGGGGAACTCTCCTACGAGCAGTACTTC. Its protein product is CASSRDGELSYEQYF. The chain carries TRBV7-2 and TRBJ2-7, with D possibly being TRBD2 (5 bases). V gave up 6 bases and J gave up 0 bases, with 15 bases separating them. Germline-derived CDR1 and CDR2 are SGHTA and FQGNSA. This CDR3 has 15 residues.

This clonotype was detected many times. The chain is built from TRBV5-1 and TRBJ2-7, with 7 bases fitting TRBD2. V trimming: 0 bases; J trimming: 5 bases; junction bases outside the gene matches: 2. The CDR3 contains 13 residues. Germline V gene lookup returns CDR1 SGHRS and CDR2 YFSETQ. The CDR3 DNA follows: TGCGCCAGCAGCTTGGGCGGGAGAAACGAGCAGTACTTC. It yields the protein CASSLGGRNEQYF.

This clonotype came up many times. The V gene is TRBV19, the J gene TRBJ2-1; 8 nucleotides match TRBD2. V lost 7 bases to trimming and J lost 5 bases; unmatched junction nucleotides: 10. Germline V gives CDR1 LNHDA, CDR2 SQIVND (reference sequence). The CDR3 runs 15 residues. DNA of the CDR3: TGTGCCAGTACGATGTGGGCGGGGGGCGACAATGAGCAGTTCTTC. Protein sequence: CASTMWAGGDNEQFF.

This clonotype was seen many times. The genes are TRBV7-2 and TRBJ1-6; tentatively, D is TRBD1 (6 bases). CDR3 length: 15 residues. The ends were cut back, 6 bases at V and 8 bases at J, with 17 bases in the middle. In germline, CDR1 is SGHTA, CDR2 FQGNSA. The CDR3 is CASRSEQGIDSPLHF. In nucleotides, the CDR3 is TGTGCCAGCAGATCCGAACAGGGTATCGATTCACCCCTCCACTTT. The whole variable domain, filled in from reference TRBV7-2 and TRBJ1-6, reads GAGVSQSPSNKVTEKGKDVELRCDPISGHTALYWYRQSLGQGLEFLIYFQGNSAPDKSGLPSDRFSAERTGGSVSTLTIQRTQQEDSAVYLCASRSEQGIDSPLHFGNGTRLTVT.

There are many counts of this clonotype. The chain is built from TRBV12-3 or TRBV12-4 and TRBJ2-1, with D perhaps TRBD1 (6 bases). Trimming stripped 3 bases from V and 9 bases from J, with 18 bases between. The CDR3 totals 15 residues. CDR3 DNA: TGTGCCAGCAGTTTGGCCTATACAGGGAACAGTGAGCAGTTCTTC. It specifies CASSLAYTGNSEQFF.

This clonotype was seen many times. This sequence joins TRBV7-8 and TRBJ2-2; 12 bases align to TRBD2. The CDR3 runs to 20 residues. Trimming at V came to 5 bases and at J to 1 base, leaving 14 bases not matched to a gene. Germline CDR1 is SGHVS and CDR2 is FQNEAQ. The CDR3, as DNA: TGTGCCAGCAGCCCGAGTATAAGACTAGCGGGAGATGAGAACACCGGGGAGCTGTTTTTT. Amino acids: CASSPSIRLAGDENTGELFF.

This clonotype was detected ten times or more. The chain carries TRBV29-1 and TRBJ2-5; weak D call: TRBD2 (6 bases). The CDR3 is made up of 13 amino acids. The V end lost 8 bases, the J end lost 4 bases, and 17 bases lay between the germline ends. CDR1 and CDR2 (germline): SQVTM, ANQGSEA. CDR3 sequence: CSPPGGASETQYF. The CDR3 DNA is TGCAGCCCCCCCGGCGGGGCCTCAGAGACCCAGTACTTC.